A selection of T cell receptor beta chains follows, all from one sample in a study of T-cell memory formation after mild COVID-19. MiXCR was run by TCRdb on the 5' RACE reads, yielding one entry per CDR3 protein. The repertoire holds roughly 340,000 distinct CDR3 sequences, approximately 15% seen once, with 20% to 25% in the top ten. Input material: PBMCs or a T cell subset sorted from them (not recorded which). All receptors come from a man aged 18 to 29 who had mild COVID-19 (a few samples of this study predate the infection). Cell type and time point are not known. Each CDR3 is given with its conserved first and last residue. D genes are given only for firm matches. The size of a clone is reported for some rows only, either as once, few or many, or as a class for expanded clones.

TRBV20-1	TRBJ2-5	few	NA	TGCAGTGCTAGTACAAGGGCGCAAGAGACCCAGTACTTC	CSASTRAQETQYF
TRBV6-5	TRBJ1-2	NA	TRBD1	TGTGCCAGCAGACCCGGGACAGTGAGTGGCTACACCTTC	CASRPGTVSGYTF
TRBV15	TRBJ2-1	NA	NA	TGTGCCACCAGCAGAGATAGGGGTGCGGCCGGCAATGAGCAGTTCTTC	CATSRDRGAAGNEQFF
TRBV28	TRBJ1-2	few	NA	TGTGCCAGCAGTGCGGCGGGAGTAGATGGCTACACCTTC	CASSAAGVDGYTF
TRBV7-9	TRBJ1-2	few	TRBD1	TGTGCCAGCAGCTTCAGACAGGGTGGAGGCTACACCTTC	CASSFRQGGGYTF
TRBV5-1	TRBJ1-2	NA	NA	TGCGCCAGCAGCTTGGGGGCAGGTTCGGGCTATGGCTACACCTTC	CASSLGAGSGYGYTF
TRBV6-4	TRBJ1-2	NA	TRBD1	TGTGCCAGCAGCCCGACCGGGACAGCGGGCTACACCTTC	CASSPTGTAGYTF
TRBV28	TRBJ1-2	few	TRBD1	TGTGCCAGCAAGATCGGGGGACAGGGAAAAATCAACTATGGCTACACCTTC	CASKIGGQGKINYGYTF
TRBV4-1	TRBJ2-1	NA	NA	TGCGCCAGCAGCCCCCTCCCCAGTGTTGGTAGCGGAACCTACAATGAGCAGTTCTTC	CASSPLPSVGSGTYNEQFF
TRBV4-2	TRBJ2-3	few	TRBD2	TGTGCCAGCAGCCAAGGACTAGCGGGTGGGGCAGATACGCAGTATTTT	CASSQGLAGGADTQYF
TRBV15	TRBJ2-3	many	NA	TGTGCCACCAGCAGAGATGAAGGGAGAGTCACAGATACGCAGTATTTT	CATSRDEGRVTDTQYF
TRBV5-1	TRBJ2-3	many	NA	TGTGCCAGCAGCTTCGGGGGGCCCACAGATACGCAGTATTTT	CASSFGGPTDTQYF
TRBV3-1	TRBJ2-1	NA	NA	TGTGCCAGCAGCCAAGAAACAGGTGGGAATGAGCAGTTCTTC	CASSQETGGNEQFF
TRBV5-1	TRBJ2-7	many	NA	TGCGCCAGCAGCTTAGCGGCACATGGAGTGGGAGAGCAGTACTTC	CASSLAAHGVGEQYF
TRBV7-6	TRBJ2-3	few	TRBD1	TGTGCCAGCAGCTTACGTCCGGACAGGGACACAGATACGCAGTATTTT	CASSLRPDRDTDTQYF
TRBV2	TRBJ2-3	NA	NA	TGTGCCAGCAGTGAATCGGGGAGCGGATGGTCTTTT	CASSESGSGWSF
TRBV7-2	TRBJ2-3	few	NA	TGTGCCAGCAGCGCGATTGGTTTTAGGGGCACAGATACGCAGTATTTT	CASSAIGFRGTDTQYF
TRBV12-3/TRBV12-4	TRBJ1-1	few	NA	TGTGCCAGCAGCCCCGTATGGGGGCAGACTGAAGCTTTCTTT	CASSPVWGQTEAFF
TRBV20-1	TRBJ1-5	few	NA	TGCAGTGTTGAAATTGGGGAGGTGAGCAATCAGCCCCAGCATTTT	CSVEIGEVSNQPQHF
TRBV2	TRBJ1-3	few	NA	TGTGCCAGTACGACGGAGTCTGGAAACACCATATATTTT	CASTTESGNTIYF
TRBV6-1	TRBJ1-5	NA	NA	TGTGCCAGCGATCAGGGAAGGGGCAATCAGCCCCAGCATTTT	CASDQGRGNQPQHF
TRBV19	TRBJ2-6	NA	TRBD1	TGTGCCAGTCGAGGACAGGCTGGGGCCAACGTCCTGACTTTC	CASRGQAGANVLTF
TRBV7-9	TRBJ1-1	many	TRBD1	TGTGCCAGCAGCGCGCAGGGGGAAACTGAAGCTTTCTTT	CASSAQGETEAFF
TRBV20-1	TRBJ1-2	NA	NA	TGCAGTGCTAGCGCCCCCCTGCAGCCCAGCTATGGCTACACCTTC	CSASAPLQPSYGYTF
TRBV2	TRBJ2-6	NA	TRBD1	TGTGCCAGCAGGTCTATCCGGACAGGGCGTTACTCTGGGGCCAACGTCCTGACTTTC	CASRSIRTGRYSGANVLTF
TRBV29-1	TRBJ1-5	NA	NA	TGCAGCGTTGCCAGCTCGGGCAATCAGCCCCAGCATTTT	CSVASSGNQPQHF
TRBV10-3	TRBJ2-3	NA	NA	TGTGCCATCAGTTTAGAGACAAATACGCAGTATTTT	CAISLETNTQYF
TRBV6-6	TRBJ1-5	NA	NA	TGTGCCAGCACCCTCGGGGGAGGGTCGCAGCCCCAGCATTTT	CASTLGGGSQPQHF
TRBV7-2	TRBJ2-3	few	NA	TGTGCCAGCAGCCTAGGGGGACACGGCACAGATACGCAGTATTTT	CASSLGGHGTDTQYF
TRBV7-9	TRBJ1-1	NA	NA	TGTGCCAGCAGCTTAAGGGAGGACACTGAAGCTTTCTTT	CASSLREDTEAFF
TRBV25-1	TRBJ1-3	NA	TRBD1	TGTGCCAGCAGTGAGCCGTCTGCCGGACAGGGAGGGTCGGGAAACACCATATATTTT	CASSEPSAGQGGSGNTIYF
TRBV5-4	TRBJ2-3	many	NA	TGTGCCAGCAGCTTGGTTACGGGAAGGGATACGCAGTATTTT	CASSLVTGRDTQYF
TRBV5-1	TRBJ2-7	NA	NA	TGCGCCAGCAGCTTGGGTGACAGGCCCTACGAGCAGTACTTC	CASSLGDRPYEQYF
TRBV7-3	TRBJ1-1	NA	NA	TGTGCCAGCAGCTCCGGGGTAGGGTATGACACTGAAGCTTTCTTT	CASSSGVGYDTEAFF
TRBV12-5	TRBJ2-4	NA	NA	TGTGCTAGTGGTTTGTTGCCGGGGGCGAGGGGAAACATTCAGTACTTC	CASGLLPGARGNIQYF
TRBV6-6	TRBJ1-3	NA	NA	TGTGCCAGCAGTTACGGGGTGCTCTCTGGAAACACCATATATTTT	CASSYGVLSGNTIYF
TRBV4-3	TRBJ1-5	many	NA	TGCGCCAGCAGCCAAGAGGGTCCGCGGCAGGGTATGCATCAGCCCCAGCATTTT	CASSQEGPRQGMHQPQHF
TRBV29-1	TRBJ1-4	few	TRBD1	TGCAGCGTTGGGTTGGGGACAGGGAATGAAAAACTGTTTTTT	CSVGLGTGNEKLFF
TRBV11-3	TRBJ1-1	NA	NA	TGTGCCAGCAGCCGTGGGGGGCGGGCTGAAGCTTTCTTT	CASSRGGRAEAFF
TRBV2	TRBJ2-3	NA	NA	TGTGCCAGCAGTGAAGCGATCCGAACCCCCGCAGATACGCAGTATTTT	CASSEAIRTPADTQYF